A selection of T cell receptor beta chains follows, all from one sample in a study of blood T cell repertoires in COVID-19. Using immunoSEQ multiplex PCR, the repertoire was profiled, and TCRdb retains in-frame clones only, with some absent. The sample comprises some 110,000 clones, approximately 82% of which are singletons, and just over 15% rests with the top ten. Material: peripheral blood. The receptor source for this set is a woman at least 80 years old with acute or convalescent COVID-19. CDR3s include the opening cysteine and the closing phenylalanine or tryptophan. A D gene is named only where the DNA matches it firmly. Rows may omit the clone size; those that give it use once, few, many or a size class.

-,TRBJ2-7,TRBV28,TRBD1,TGTGCCAGCAGTTTCCCGGGACAGGTCTCCTACGAGCAGTACTTC,CASSFPGQVSYEQYF
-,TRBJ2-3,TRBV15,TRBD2,TGTGCCACCAGCAGAGGACTAGCGGGTAGCACAGATACGCAGTATTTT,CATSRGLAGSTDTQYF
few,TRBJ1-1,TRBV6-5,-,TGTGCCAGCAGTACCGACAGTGAAGCTTTCTTT,CASSTDSEAFF
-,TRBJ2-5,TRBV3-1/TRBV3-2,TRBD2,TGTGCCAGCAGCCAAGAGGGGCTAGCGGGAGGGCCTTTGAGGGAGGAGACCCAGTACTTC,CASSQEGLAGGPLREETQYF
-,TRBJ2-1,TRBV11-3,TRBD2,TGTGCCAGCAGCTTACTGGGACTAGCGGGATACAATGAGCAGTTCTTC,CASSLLGLAGYNEQFF
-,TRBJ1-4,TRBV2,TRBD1,TGTGCCAGCTTTAGACAGGGGGCTAATGAAAAACTGTTTTTT,CASFRQGANEKLFF
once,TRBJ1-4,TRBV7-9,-,TGTGCCAGCAGCTTCGGACAGACCATTAATGAAAAACTGTTTTTT,CASSFGQTINEKLFF
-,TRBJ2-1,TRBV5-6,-,TGTGCCAGCAGCTTCCCTAGGGGTGAGCAGTTCTTC,CASSFPRGEQFF
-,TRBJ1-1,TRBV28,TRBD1,TGTGCCAGCAGTCTTCCCGGGACAGGGAACACTGAAGCTTTCTTT,CASSLPGTGNTEAFF
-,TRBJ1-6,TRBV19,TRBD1,TGTGCCAGTGTCGACAGGGCCAATAATTCACCCCTCCACTTT,CASVDRANNSPLHF
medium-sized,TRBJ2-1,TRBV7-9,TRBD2,TGTGCCAGCAGCTCCGCGAGCGGGGGCAATGAGCAGTTCTTC,CASSSASGGNEQFF
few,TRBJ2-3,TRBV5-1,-,TGCGCCAGCAGCTTGGGTAACCCGGGGGTAGATACGCAGTATTTT,CASSLGNPGVDTQYF
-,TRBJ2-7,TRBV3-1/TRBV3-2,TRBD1,TGTGCCAGCAGAGCGACAGGGTCCCACGAGCAGTACTTC,CASRATGSHEQYF
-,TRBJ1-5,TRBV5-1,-,TGCGCCAGCAGCTTGGAGGGAGATGGCAATCAGCCCCAGCATTTT,CASSLEGDGNQPQHF
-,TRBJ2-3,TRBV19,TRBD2,TGTGCCAGTAGTAAGGGGACTAGCGGTTTCGCAGATACGCAGTATTTT,CASSKGTSGFADTQYF
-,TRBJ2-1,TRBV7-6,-,TGTGCCAGCAGCTTTACTAGTAGCTCCTACAATGAGCAGTTCTTC,CASSFTSSSYNEQFF
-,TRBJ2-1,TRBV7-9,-,TGTGCCAGCAGCTTACTTTCGGGCGGGACGGAAAGGGATGAGCAGTTCTTC,CASSLLSGGTERDEQFF
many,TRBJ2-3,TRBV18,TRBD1,TGTGCCAGCTCACGACCGGGACAGGGTATAGATACGCAGTATTTT,CASSRPGQGIDTQYF
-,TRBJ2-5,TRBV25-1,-,TGTGCCAGCAGTGAACAGGGGAGAGAGACCCAGTACTTC,CASSEQGRETQYF
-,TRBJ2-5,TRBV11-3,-,TGTGCCAGCAGCTCCGGGCCCCAGGGGGAGACCCAGTACTTC,CASSSGPQGETQYF
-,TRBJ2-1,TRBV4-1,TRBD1,TGCGCCAGCAGCCAAGAGGGACAGGGGCGTAATGAGCAGTTCTTC,CASSQEGQGRNEQFF
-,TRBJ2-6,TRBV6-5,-,TGTGCCAGCAGTTTACAGGGTCCCGGGGCCAACGTCCTGACTTTC,CASSLQGPGANVLTF
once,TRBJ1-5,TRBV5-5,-,TGTGCCAGCAGCTCGGGGTACAGCAATCAGCCCCAGCATTTT,CASSSGYSNQPQHF
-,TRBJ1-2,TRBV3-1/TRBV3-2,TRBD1,TGTGCCAGCAGCCAGGTTGGGGTACAGGGGGGCTATGGCTACACCTTC,CASSQVGVQGGYGYTF
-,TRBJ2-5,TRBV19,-,TGTGCCAGTAGTAGGGCAGAACAAGAGACCCAGTACTTC,CASSRAEQETQYF
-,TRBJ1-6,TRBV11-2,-,TGTGCCAGCAGCTTAGCGCGGGGGGCAGGGAATTCACCCCTCCACTTT,CASSLARGAGNSPLHF
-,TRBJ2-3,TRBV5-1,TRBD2,TGCGCCAGCAGCTTAGCGGGAGGGCCTGGAGATACGCAGTATTTT,CASSLAGGPGDTQYF
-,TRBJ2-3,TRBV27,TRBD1,TGTGCCAGCAGTTTTCGACAGGGCGGGTATACGCAGTATTTT,CASSFRQGGYTQYF
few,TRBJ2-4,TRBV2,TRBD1,TGTGCCAGCACCGAGGGTGGACAGGGGGATCGGAACATTCAGTACTTC,CASTEGGQGDRNIQYF
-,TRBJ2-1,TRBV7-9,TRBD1,TGTGCCAGCAGCCCCGTAGCAGGGGGTAATGAGCAGTTCTTC,CASSPVAGGNEQFF
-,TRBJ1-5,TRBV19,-,TGTGCCAGTAGTATTTTGCGGGGTGGGGGTCGGAATCAGCCCCAGCATTTT,CASSILRGGGRNQPQHF
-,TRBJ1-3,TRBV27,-,TGTGCCAGCTCATCCAACTCTGGAAACACCATATATTTT,CASSSNSGNTIYF
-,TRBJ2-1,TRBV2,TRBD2,TGTGCCAGCAGTTTAGCGGGAGGGAGGCAGTTCTTC,CASSLAGGRQFF
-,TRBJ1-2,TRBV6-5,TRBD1,TGTGCCAGCAGCCTTGGGACAGGGATAGATGGCTACACCTTC,CASSLGTGIDGYTF
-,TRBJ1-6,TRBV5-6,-,TGTGCCAGCAGCGGGGGGGAAAATTCACCCCTCCACTTT,CASSGGENSPLHF
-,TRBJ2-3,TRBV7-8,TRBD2,TGTGCCAGCAGCCCGGCTTTAGCGGGATCAGATACGCAGTATTTT,CASSPALAGSDTQYF
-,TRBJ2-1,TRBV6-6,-,TGTGCTAGCAACCCCGGGGTGTACAATGAGCAGTTCTTC,CASNPGVYNEQFF
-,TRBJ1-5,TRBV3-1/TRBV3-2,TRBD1,TGTGCCAGCAGCTGGGGACAGGGGCTGCCCCAGCATTTT,CASSWGQGLPQHF
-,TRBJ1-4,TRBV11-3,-,TGTGCCAGCAGCTTACAGGGGTACGAAAAACTGTTTTTT,CASSLQGYEKLFF